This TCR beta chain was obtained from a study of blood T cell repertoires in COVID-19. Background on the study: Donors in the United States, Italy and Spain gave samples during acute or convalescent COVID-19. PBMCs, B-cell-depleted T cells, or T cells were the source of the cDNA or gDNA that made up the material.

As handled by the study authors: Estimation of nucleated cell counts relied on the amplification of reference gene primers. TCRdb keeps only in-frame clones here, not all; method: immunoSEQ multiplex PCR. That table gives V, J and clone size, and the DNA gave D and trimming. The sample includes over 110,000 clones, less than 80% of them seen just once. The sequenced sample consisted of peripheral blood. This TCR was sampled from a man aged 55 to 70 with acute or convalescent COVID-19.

CDR3 in amino acids: CASSEWGDSNTGELFF. Written as DNA, the CDR3 is TGTGCCAGCAGTGAATGGGGGGACAGTAACACCGGGGAGCTGTTTTTT. The rearrangement joins TRBV25-1 to TRBJ2-2; tentative D call: TRBD1 (7 bases). CDR1 MGHDK and CDR2 SYGVNS come from the germline V gene. V was trimmed by 1 base and J by 2 bases, leaving 11 bases between them. The CDR3 contains 16 residues.